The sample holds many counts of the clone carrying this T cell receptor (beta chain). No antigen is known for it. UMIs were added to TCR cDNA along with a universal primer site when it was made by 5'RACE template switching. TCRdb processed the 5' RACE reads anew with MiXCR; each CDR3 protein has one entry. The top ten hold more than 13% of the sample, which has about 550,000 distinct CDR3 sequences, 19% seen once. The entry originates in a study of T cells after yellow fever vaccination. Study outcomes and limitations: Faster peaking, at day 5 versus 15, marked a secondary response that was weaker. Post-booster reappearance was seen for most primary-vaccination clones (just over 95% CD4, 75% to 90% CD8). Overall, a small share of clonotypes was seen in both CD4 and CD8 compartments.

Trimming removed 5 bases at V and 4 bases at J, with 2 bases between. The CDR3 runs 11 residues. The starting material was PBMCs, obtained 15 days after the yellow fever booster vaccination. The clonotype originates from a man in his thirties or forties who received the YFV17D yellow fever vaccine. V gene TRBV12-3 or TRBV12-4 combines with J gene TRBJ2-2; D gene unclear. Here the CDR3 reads CASSSTGELFF. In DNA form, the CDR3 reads TGTGCCAGCAGTAGCACCGGGGAGCTGTTTTTT.